The entry below gives a single TCR beta chain sequence along with its context. In germline, CDR1 is SGHRS, CDR2 YFSETQ. Germline trimming cut 4 bases from V and 4 bases from J; bases unmatched to any gene: 7. The CDR3 runs 15 residues. This sample is part of a study of blood T cells in healthy people across ages. The authors ran a second PCR of 7 to 11 cycles using a sample-barcoded 5' primer and a J-beta primer mix. MiXCR, run by TCRdb on the 5' RACE reads, gives a single entry per CDR3 protein. The sample records approximately 1.5 million distinct CDR3 sequences, around 36% being singletons. This clonotype was obtained from a woman in her twenties or thirties in good health. The chain combines TRBV5-1 with TRBJ2-3; TRBD2 matches 9 bases. The specimen was blood. The CDR3 protein is CASSEDRTSADTQYF. CDR3 nucleotide sequence: TGCGCCAGCAGCGAGGACAGGACTAGCGCAGATACGCAGTATTTT.